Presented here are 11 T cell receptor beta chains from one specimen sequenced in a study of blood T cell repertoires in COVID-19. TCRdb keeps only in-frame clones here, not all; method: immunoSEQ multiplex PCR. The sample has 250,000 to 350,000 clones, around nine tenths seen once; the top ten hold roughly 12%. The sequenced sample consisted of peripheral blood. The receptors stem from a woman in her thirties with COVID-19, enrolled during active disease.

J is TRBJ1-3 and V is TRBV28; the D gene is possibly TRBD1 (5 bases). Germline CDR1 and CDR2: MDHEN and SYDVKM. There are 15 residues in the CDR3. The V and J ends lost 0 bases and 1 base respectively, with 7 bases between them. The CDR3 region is CASSLWGGSGNTIYF. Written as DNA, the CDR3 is TGTGCCAGCAGTTTATGGGGGGGGTCTGGAAACACCATATATTTT.

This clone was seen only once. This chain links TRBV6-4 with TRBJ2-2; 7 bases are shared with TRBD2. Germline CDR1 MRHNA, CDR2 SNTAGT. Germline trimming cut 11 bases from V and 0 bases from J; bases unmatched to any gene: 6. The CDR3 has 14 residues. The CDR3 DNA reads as TGTGCCTCCCGGGAGGTAGCGAACACCGGGGAGCTGTTTTTT. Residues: CASREVANTGELFF.

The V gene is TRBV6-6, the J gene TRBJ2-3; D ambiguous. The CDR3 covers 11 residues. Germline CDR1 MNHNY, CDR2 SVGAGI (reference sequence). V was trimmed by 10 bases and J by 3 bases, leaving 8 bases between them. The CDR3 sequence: CATRLTDTQYF. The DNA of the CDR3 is TGTGCCACCCGGTTGACAGATACGCAGTATTTT.

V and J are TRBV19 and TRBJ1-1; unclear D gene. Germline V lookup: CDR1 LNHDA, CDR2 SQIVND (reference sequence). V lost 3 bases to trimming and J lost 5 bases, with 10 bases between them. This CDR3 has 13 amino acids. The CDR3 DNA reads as TGTGCCAGTAGTATTCAGGCTGGGACTGAAGCTTTCTTT. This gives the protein CASSIQAGTEAFF.

CDR3 sequence reads: CASSYSGQDYNEQFF. DNA for the CDR3: TGTGCCAGCAGTTACTCGGGACAGGACTACAATGAGCAGTTCTTC. This rearrangement joins TRBV6-5 to TRBJ2-1; TRBD1 matches 8 bases. Germline loops: CDR1 MNHEY, CDR2 SVGAGI. CDR3 size: 15 residues. V gave up 0 bases and J gave up 3 bases; unmatched junction bases: 1.

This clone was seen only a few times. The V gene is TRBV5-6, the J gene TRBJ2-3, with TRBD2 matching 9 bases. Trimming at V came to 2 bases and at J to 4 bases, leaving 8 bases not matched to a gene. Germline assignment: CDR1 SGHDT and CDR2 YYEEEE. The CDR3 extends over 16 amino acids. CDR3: CASSLTWGGRADTQYF. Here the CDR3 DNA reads TGTGCCAGCAGCTTAACCTGGGGCGGGAGGGCAGATACGCAGTATTTT.

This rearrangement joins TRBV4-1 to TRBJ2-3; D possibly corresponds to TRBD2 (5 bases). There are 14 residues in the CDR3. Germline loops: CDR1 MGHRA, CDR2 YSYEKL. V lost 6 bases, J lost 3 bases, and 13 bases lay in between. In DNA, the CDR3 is TGCGCCAGCAGACATCCCGGGGAAACAGATACGCAGTATTTT. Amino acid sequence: CASRHPGETDTQYF.

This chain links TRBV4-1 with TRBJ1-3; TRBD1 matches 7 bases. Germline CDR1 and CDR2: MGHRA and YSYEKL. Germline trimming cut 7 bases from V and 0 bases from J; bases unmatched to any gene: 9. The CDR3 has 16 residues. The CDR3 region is CASTRGDRNSGNTIYF. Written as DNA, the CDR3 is TGCGCCAGCACCAGGGGGGACAGAAACTCTGGAAACACCATATATTTT.

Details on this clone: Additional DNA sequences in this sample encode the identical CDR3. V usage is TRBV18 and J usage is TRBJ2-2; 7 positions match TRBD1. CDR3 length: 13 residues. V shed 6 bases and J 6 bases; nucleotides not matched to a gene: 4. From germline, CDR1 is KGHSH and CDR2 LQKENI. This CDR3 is CASSPQGAGELFF. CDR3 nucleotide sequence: TGTGCCAGCTCGCCGCAGGGGGCCGGGGAGCTGTTTTTT. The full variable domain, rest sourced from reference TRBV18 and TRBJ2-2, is NAGVMQNPRHLVRRRGQEARLRCSPMKGHSHVYWYRQLPEEGLKFMVYLQKENIIDESGMPKERFSAEFPKEGPSILRIQQVVRGDSAAYFCASSPQGAGELFFGEGSRLTVL.

CDR3 bases: TGTGCCTGGAGTGTAGGGGTGTACGAGCAGTACTTC. Residues: CAWSVGVYEQYF. The chain uses TRBV30 and TRBJ2-7; D might be TRBD1 (5 bases). The V end was cut by 0 bases, the J end by 4 bases, with 7 bases between. Germline loops: CDR1 GTSNPN, CDR2 SVGIG (reference sequence). The CDR3 loop spans 12 amino acids.

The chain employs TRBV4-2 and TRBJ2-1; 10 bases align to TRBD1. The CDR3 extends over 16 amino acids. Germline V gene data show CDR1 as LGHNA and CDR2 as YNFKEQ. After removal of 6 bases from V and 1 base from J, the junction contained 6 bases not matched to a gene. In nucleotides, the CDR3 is TGTGCCAGCAGTTTGACAGGGGGCGGATCCTACAATGAGCAGTTCTTC. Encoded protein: CASSLTGGGSYNEQFF.